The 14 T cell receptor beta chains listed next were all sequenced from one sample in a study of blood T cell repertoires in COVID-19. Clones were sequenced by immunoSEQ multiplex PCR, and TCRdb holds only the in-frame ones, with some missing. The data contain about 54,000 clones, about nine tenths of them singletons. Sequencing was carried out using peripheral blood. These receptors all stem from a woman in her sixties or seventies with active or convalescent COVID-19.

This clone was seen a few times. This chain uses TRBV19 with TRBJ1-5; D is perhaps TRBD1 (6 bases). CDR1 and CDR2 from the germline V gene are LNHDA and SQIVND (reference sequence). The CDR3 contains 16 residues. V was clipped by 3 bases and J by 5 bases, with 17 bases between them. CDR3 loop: CASSIFGGRGDQPQHF. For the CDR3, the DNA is TGTGCCAGTAGTATTTTCGGGGGGCGGGGCGATCAGCCCCAGCATTTT.

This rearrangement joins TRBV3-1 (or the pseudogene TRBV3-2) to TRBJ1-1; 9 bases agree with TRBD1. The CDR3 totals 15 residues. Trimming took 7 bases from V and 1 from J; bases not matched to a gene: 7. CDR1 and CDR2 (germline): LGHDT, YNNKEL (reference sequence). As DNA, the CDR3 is TGTGCCAGCACCCCACAGGGGGCTCAGAACACTGAAGCTTTCTTT. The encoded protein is CASTPQGAQNTEAFF.

Written as DNA, the CDR3 is TGTGCCAGCAGTTACGCCCAGGGAGGGGCTAGGCGTGAGCAGTTCTTC. This sequence encodes CASSYAQGGARREQFF. V is TRBV6-5 and J is TRBJ2-1; 7 bases agree with TRBD2. With V trimmed by 2 bases and J by 9 bases, 13 bases remained unmatched. The germline CDR1 and CDR2 sequences are MNHEY and SVGAGI. The CDR3 runs 16 residues.

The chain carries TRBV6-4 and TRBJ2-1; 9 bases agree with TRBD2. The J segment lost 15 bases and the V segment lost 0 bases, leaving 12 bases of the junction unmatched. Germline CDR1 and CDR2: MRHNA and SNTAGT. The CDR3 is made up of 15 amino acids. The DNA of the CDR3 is TGTGCCAGCAGTGACTCGAGTCTCCTAGCGGGAACGGTGTTCTTC. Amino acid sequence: CASSDSSLLAGTVFF.

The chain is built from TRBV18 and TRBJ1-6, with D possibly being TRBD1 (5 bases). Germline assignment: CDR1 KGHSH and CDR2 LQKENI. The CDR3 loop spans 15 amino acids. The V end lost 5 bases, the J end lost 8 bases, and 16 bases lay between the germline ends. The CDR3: CASSSRRDADSPLHF. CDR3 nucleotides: TGTGCCAGCTCATCGAGGAGGGACGCCGATTCACCCCTCCACTTT.

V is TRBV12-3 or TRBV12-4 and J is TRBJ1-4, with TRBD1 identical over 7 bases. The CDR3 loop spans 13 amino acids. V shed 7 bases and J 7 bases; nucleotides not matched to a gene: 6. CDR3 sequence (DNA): TGTGCCAGCACTCGACAGGGAAGTGAAAAACTGTTTTTT. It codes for CASTRQGSEKLFF.

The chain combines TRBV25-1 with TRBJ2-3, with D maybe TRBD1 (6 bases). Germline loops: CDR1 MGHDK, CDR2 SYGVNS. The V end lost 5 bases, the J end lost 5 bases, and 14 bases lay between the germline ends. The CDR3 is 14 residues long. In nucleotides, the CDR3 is TGTGCCAGCAGTAGACGGACAGTCGAAGATACGCAGTATTTT. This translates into CASSRRTVEDTQYF.

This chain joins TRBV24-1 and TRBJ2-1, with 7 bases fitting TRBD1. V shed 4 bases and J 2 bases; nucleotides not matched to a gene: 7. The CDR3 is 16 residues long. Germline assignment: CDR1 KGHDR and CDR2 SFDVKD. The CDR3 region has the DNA TGTGCCACCAGTGACACAACAGGGGCGGCCTACAATGAGCAGTTCTTC. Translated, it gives CATSDTTGAAYNEQFF.

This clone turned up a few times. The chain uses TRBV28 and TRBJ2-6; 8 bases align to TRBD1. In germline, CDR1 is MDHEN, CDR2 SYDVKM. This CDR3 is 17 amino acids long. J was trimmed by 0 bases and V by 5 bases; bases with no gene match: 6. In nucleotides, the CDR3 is TGTGCCAGCAGTCCGGGACAGGCGATCTCTGGGGCCAACGTCCTGACTTTC. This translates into CASSPGQAISGANVLTF. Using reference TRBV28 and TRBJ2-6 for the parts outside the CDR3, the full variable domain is DVKVTQSSRYLVKRTGEKVFLECVQDMDHENMFWYRQDPGLGLRLIYFSYDVKMKEKGDIPEGYSVSREKKERFSLILESASTNQTSMYLCASSPGQAISGANVLTFGAGSRLTVL.

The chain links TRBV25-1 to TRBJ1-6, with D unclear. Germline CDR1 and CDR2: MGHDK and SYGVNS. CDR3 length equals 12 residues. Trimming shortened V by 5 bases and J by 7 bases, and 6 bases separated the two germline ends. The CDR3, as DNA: TGTGCCAGCAGTCCCGGGAATTCACCCCTCCACTTT. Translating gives CASSPGNSPLHF.

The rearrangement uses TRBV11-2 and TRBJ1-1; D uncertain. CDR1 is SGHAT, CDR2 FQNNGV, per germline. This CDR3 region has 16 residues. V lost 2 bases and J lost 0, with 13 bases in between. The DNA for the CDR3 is TGTGCCAGCAGCTTAATCTTTTCACGCGTGAACACTGAAGCTTTCTTT. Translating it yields CASSLIFSRVNTEAFF.

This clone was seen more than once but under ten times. This CDR3 is CASSTQGSQPQHF. The CDR3 bases are TGTGCCAGCAGCACACAGGGATCTCAGCCCCAGCATTTT. This chain joins TRBV7-2 and TRBJ1-5; D is perhaps TRBD1 (6 bases). The CDR3 has 13 amino acids. With 5 bases removed from V and 6 bases from J, the gap between germline ends came to 11 bases. Germline values: CDR1 SGHTA, CDR2 FQGNSA. Based on the CDR3 plus reference TRBV7-2 and TRBJ1-5, the full variable domain is GAGVSQSPSNKVTEKGKDVELRCDPISGHTALYWYRQSLGQGLEFLIYFQGNSAPDKSGLPSDRFSAERTGGSVSTLTIQRTQQEDSAVYLCASSTQGSQPQHFGDGTRLSIL.

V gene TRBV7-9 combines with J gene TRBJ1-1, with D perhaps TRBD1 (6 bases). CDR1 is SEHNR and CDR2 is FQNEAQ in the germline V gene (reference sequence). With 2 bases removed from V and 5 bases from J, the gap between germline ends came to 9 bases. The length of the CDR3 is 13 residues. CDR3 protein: CASSLLGGTEAFF. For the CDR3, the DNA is TGTGCCAGCAGCTTATTAGGGGGTACTGAAGCTTTCTTT.

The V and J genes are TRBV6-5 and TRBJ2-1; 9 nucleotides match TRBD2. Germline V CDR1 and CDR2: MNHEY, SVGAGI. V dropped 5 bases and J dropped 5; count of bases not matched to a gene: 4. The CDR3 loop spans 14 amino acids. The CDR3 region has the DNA TGTGCCAGCAGTCCCGGGACTAGCAACAATGAGCAGTTCTTC. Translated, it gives CASSPGTSNNEQFF.